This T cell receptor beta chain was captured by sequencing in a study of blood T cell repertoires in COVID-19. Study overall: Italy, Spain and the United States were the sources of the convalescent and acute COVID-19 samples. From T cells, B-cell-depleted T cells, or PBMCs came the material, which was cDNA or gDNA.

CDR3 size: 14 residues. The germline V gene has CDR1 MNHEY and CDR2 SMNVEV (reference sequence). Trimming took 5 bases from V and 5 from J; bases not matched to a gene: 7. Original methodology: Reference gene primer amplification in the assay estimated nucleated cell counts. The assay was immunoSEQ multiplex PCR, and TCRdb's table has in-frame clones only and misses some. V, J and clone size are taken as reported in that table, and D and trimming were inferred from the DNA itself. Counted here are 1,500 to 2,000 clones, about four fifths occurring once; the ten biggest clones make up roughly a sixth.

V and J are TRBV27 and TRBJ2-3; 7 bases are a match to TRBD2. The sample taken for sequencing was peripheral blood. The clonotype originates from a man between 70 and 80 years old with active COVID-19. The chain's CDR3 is CASSTRSGGDTQYF. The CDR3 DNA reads TGTGCCAGCAGTACCCGGTCGGGGGGAGATACGCAGTATTTT.